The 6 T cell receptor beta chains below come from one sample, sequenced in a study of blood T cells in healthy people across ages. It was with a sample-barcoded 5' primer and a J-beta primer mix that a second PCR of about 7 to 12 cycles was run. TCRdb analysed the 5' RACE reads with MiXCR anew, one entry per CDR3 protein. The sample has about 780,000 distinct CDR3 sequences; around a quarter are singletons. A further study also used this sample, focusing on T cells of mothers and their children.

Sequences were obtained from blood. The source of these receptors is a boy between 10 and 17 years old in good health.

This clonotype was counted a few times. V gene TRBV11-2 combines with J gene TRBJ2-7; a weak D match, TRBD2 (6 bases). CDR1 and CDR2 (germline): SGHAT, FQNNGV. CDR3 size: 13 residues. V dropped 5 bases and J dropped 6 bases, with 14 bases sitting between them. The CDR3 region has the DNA TGTGCCAGCAGCCGGGGGTCTCTGGGCGAGCAGTACTTC. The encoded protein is CASSRGSLGEQYF. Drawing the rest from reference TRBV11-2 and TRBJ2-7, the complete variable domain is EAGVAQSPRYKIIEKRQSVAFWCNPISGHATLYWYQQILGQGPKLLIQFQNNGVVDDSQLPKDRFSAERLKGVDSTLKIQPAKLEDSAVYLCASSRGSLGEQYFGPGTRLTVT.

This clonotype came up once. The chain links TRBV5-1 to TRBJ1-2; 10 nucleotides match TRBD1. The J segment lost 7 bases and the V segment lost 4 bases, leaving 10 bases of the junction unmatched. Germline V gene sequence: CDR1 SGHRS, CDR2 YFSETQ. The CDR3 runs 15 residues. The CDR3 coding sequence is TGCGCCAGCAGCCTCGACAGGGGGCTTCAGTTTGGCTACACCTTC. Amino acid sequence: CASSLDRGLQFGYTF.

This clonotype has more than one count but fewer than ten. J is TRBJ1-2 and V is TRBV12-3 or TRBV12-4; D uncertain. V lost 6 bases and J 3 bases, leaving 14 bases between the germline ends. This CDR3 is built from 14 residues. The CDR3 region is CASSPEGSYYGYTF. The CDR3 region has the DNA TGTGCCAGCAGCCCTGAGGGCTCATACTATGGCTACACCTTC.

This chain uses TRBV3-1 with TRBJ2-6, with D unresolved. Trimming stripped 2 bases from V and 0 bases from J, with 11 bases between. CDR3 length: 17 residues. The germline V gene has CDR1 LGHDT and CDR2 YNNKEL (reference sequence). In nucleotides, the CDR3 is TGTGCCAGCAGCCAACCTGCCATCCGCTCTGGGGCCAACGTCCTGACTTTC. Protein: CASSQPAIRSGANVLTF.

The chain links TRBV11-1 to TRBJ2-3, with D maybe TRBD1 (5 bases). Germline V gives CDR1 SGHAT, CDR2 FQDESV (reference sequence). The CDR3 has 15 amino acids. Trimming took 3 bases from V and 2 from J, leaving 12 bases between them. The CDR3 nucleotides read TGTGCCAGCAGCTTCGCCTGGACATTCACAGATACGCAGTATTTT. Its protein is CASSFAWTFTDTQYF.

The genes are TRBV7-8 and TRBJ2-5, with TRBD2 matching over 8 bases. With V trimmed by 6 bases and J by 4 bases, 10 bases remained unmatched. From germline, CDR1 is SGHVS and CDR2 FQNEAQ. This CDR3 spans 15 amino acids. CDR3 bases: TGTGCCAGCAGTTTTATCGGGGGGGCAGGAGAGACCCAGTACTTC. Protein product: CASSFIGGAGETQYF.